Below, 29 T cell receptor beta chains from the same sample are listed, as sequenced in a study of shared clonotypes between healthy human individuals. The data were produced by immunoSEQ multiplex PCR, yet TCRdb's version contains in-frame clones alone and is incomplete. Seen here are 550,000 to 850,000 clones, around 72% observed once, and the top ten hold approximately 1.7%. Sequenced sample: memory CD4+ T cells sorted from blood. As to subset: CD45RA-negative fraction. These receptors came from a woman in her twenties or thirties in good health.

This clone has only a few counts. An end of the junction does not agree with germline; a read error may underlie this. The chain is built from TRBV28 and TRBJ2-2; 9 bases map to TRBD2. The CDR3 is 15 residues long. CDR1 MDHEN and CDR2 SYDVKM come from the germline V gene. CDR3 region: CASNLAGARTGELFF. CDR3 bases: TGTGCCAGCAATTTAGCGGGAGCGAGAACCGGGGAGCTGTTTTTT.

This clone was observed a few times. Other DNA sequences in the same sample also yield this CDR3. The gene calls are TRBV28 and TRBJ1-2, with no clear D. The length of the CDR3 is 13 residues. V was pared by 6 bases and J by 2 bases, with 10 bases between. CDR1 is MDHEN, CDR2 SYDVKM, per germline. CDR3 in amino acids: CASREASNYGYTF. CDR3 sequence (DNA): TGTGCCAGCAGGGAGGCAAGCAACTATGGCTACACCTTC.

The chain combines TRBV7-2 with TRBJ2-5, with D possibly being TRBD2 (7 bases). Trimming took off 4 bases at V and 5 bases at J, with 17 bases between the two ends. Germline values: CDR1 SGHTA, CDR2 FQGNSA. CDR3 size: 15 residues. CDR3 in DNA: TGTGCCAGCAGCTCCGCCAGGGGAGGGAGTGAGACCCAGTACTTC. The encoded protein is CASSSARGGSETQYF.

V and J are TRBV28 and TRBJ2-2, with a possible D match to TRBD1 (5 bases). The CDR3 runs to 16 residues. Germline-derived CDR1 and CDR2 are MDHEN and SYDVKM. The germline V and J ends were trimmed by 5 bases and 0 bases, with 13 bases remaining between them. For the CDR3, the DNA is TGTGCCAGCAGTCCACAGACAGCCGCGAACACCGGGGAGCTGTTTTTT. Residues: CASSPQTAANTGELFF.

Turning to this clone: Within the sample, other DNA sequences also encode this same CDR3. The chain joins TRBV7-2 to TRBJ1-5, with D possibly being TRBD1 (6 bases). V lost 5 bases, J lost 0 bases, and 11 bases lay in between. CDR1 is SGHTA and CDR2 is FQGNSA in the germline V gene. The CDR3 runs 15 residues. The CDR3 sequence is CASSQDSLSNQPQHF. In DNA, the CDR3 is TGTGCCAGCAGCCAGGACAGCCTTAGCAATCAGCCCCAGCATTTT.

The chain combines TRBV28 with TRBJ1-4; D might be TRBD1 (5 bases). Germline CDR1 is MDHEN and CDR2 is SYDVKM. The ends were cut back, 7 bases at V and 3 bases at J, with 15 bases in the middle. The CDR3 is 15 amino acids. This CDR3 is CASISGPRANEKLFF. The CDR3 DNA is TGTGCCAGCATTTCCGGCCCCAGGGCTAATGAAAAACTGTTTTTT.

The chain recombines TRBV10-3 with TRBJ2-2, with D perhaps TRBD2 (5 bases). This CDR3 comprises 16 residues. The germline gives CDR1 ENHRY, CDR2 SYGVKD. V was trimmed by 0 bases and J by 6 bases, leaving 14 bases between them. The CDR3 coding sequence is TGTGCCATCAGTGAGTCGTTAGCGCGAGAGGCCGGGGAGCTGTTTTTT. Translation: CAISESLAREAGELFF.

The chain links TRBV7-6 to TRBJ2-1; 11 nucleotides match TRBD2. CDR1 SGHVS and CDR2 FNYEAQ come from the germline V gene. CDR3 length: 15 residues. V shed 7 bases, J shed 7 bases, and the junction held 9 bases outside the gene matches. The CDR3 DNA follows: TGTGCCAGCACCCCACTAGCGGGAGCGGGTAATGAGCAGTTCTTC. This gives the protein CASTPLAGAGNEQFF.

A single count supports this clone. The chain employs TRBV9 and TRBJ1-2; D gene uncertain. The V end lost 3 bases, the J end lost 1 base, and 16 bases lay between the germline ends. This CDR3 contains 16 residues. Germline V gene sequence: CDR1 SGDLS, CDR2 YYNGEE. The CDR3 spells CASSAYGPNDNYGYTF. The DNA of the CDR3 is TGTGCCAGCAGCGCGTACGGACCCAACGATAACTATGGCTACACCTTC.

Turning to this clone: At the DNA level, this CDR3 is encoded by other sequences in the same sample as well. This chain links TRBV5-1 with TRBJ2-3; D is perhaps TRBD1 (6 bases). CDR1 is SGHRS, CDR2 YFSETQ, per germline. V dropped 2 bases and J dropped 6 bases, with 10 bases sitting between them. This CDR3 spans 13 amino acids. In nucleotides, the CDR3 is TGCGCCAGCAGCTTTGGGGGCGGTGATACGCAGTATTTT. This sequence encodes CASSFGGGDTQYF.

This chain uses TRBV10-3 with TRBJ2-7; 10 nucleotides align to TRBD1. The CDR3 has 14 amino acids. CDR1 and CDR2 (germline): ENHRY, SYGVKD. V lost 5 bases to trimming and J lost 3 bases; unmatched junction nucleotides: 4. CDR3 in amino acids: CAISRQGANYEQYF. The CDR3 bases are TGTGCCATCAGTAGACAGGGGGCAAACTACGAGCAGTACTTC.

V gene TRBV10-3 combines with J gene TRBJ1-1; D gene unclear. Looked up from germline, CDR1 is ENHRY and CDR2 is SYGVKD. The CDR3 contains 13 residues. The germline V and J ends were trimmed by 6 bases and 1 base, with 9 bases remaining between them. The CDR3 DNA reads TGTGCCATCAGGATGGAGGGGAACACTGAAGCTTTCTTT. Translating it yields CAIRMEGNTEAFF.

The chain has TRBV6-5 and TRBJ1-1; D unclear. Trimming removed 0 bases at V and 0 bases at J, with 11 bases between. The CDR3 spans 16 residues. Germline CDR1 and CDR2: MNHEY and SVGAGI. This chain's CDR3 is CASSYSSPGLNTEAFF. As DNA, the CDR3 is TGTGCCAGCAGTTACTCGTCGCCGGGCCTGAACACTGAAGCTTTCTTT.

The CDR3, as DNA: TGTGCCAGCTCAAAGGGAGGGGGCGGAAATCAGCCCCAGCATTTT. The encoded protein is CASSKGGGGNQPQHF. The rearrangement uses TRBV2 and TRBJ1-5; 7 bases line up with TRBD1. J was trimmed by 4 bases and V by 8 bases; bases with no gene match: 11. CDR1 and CDR2 from the germline V gene are SNHLY and FYNNEI. CDR3 length: 15 residues.

The genes are TRBV28 and TRBJ2-7; D remains ambiguous. CDR1 and CDR2 (germline): MDHEN, SYDVKM. The CDR3 spans 11 residues. V gave up 8 bases and J gave up 3 bases, with 8 bases separating them. CDR3 loop: CASQTNYEQYF. Written as DNA, the CDR3 is TGTGCCAGCCAAACCAACTACGAGCAGTACTTC. Supplemented by reference TRBV28 and TRBJ2-7, the full variable domain reads DVKVTQSSRYLVKRTGEKVFLECVQDMDHENMFWYRQDPGLGLRLIYFSYDVKMKEKGDIPEGYSVSREKKERFSLILESASTNQTSMYLCASQTNYEQYFGPGTRLTVT.

This clone has just one count. The J gene is TRBJ2-7, the V gene TRBV6-1; 10 positions agree with TRBD1. The CDR3 runs to 14 residues. V was clipped by 7 bases and J by 2 bases; unmatched bases: 5. The germline CDR1 and CDR2 sequences are MNHNS and SASEGT. The CDR3 DNA reads TGTGCCAGCAACCGGGACAGGGGAGCCTACGAGCAGTACTTC. Protein sequence: CASNRDRGAYEQYF.

As for this clone: Since a much larger clone is just one base distant, this may be a read error. V usage is TRBV7-8 and J usage is TRBJ1-1; D ambiguous. V was shortened by 3 bases and J by 1 base, with 6 bases between the two germline ends. The CDR3 loop spans 13 amino acids. Germline V gene sequence: CDR1 SGHVS, CDR2 FQNEAQ. CDR3 sequence: CASSLDKNTEAFF. In DNA, the CDR3 is TGTGCCAGCAGCTTGGATAAGAACACTGAAGCTTTCTTT.

The V gene is TRBV6-1, the J gene TRBJ2-1; weak D call: TRBD1 (5 bases). The germline gives CDR1 MNHNS, CDR2 SASEGT. The CDR3 runs to 13 residues. V lost 2 bases and J 7 bases, leaving 9 bases between the germline ends. The DNA for the CDR3 is TGTGCCAGCAGTGAACAGGGCCGGAATGAGCAGTTCTTC. This encodes CASSEQGRNEQFF.

This chain links TRBV6-1 with TRBJ1-4; D not resolved. The CDR3 is made up of 14 amino acids. V gave up 4 bases and J gave up 0 bases, with 6 bases separating them. Germline values: CDR1 MNHNS, CDR2 SASEGT. CDR3 protein: CASSAGATNEKLFF. CDR3 in DNA: TGTGCCAGCAGTGCTGGAGCAACTAATGAAAAACTGTTTTTT.

This clone has a count of ten or more. This rearrangement joins TRBV4-1 to TRBJ1-3; D possibly corresponds to TRBD1 (5 bases). V lost 0 bases, J lost 4 bases, and 13 bases lay in between. Germline CDR1 MGHRA, CDR2 YSYEKL. The CDR3 is 16 amino acids. This CDR3 is CASSQDPRGPGNTIYF. CDR3 coding DNA: TGCGCCAGCAGCCAAGATCCCCGGGGCCCGGGAAACACCATATATTTT.

The V call is TRBV28, the J call TRBJ1-2, with 9 positions matching TRBD1. Germline loops: CDR1 MDHEN, CDR2 SYDVKM. The V gene end was trimmed by 2 bases and the J gene end by 4 bases; junction bases not matched to a gene: 5. CDR3 length equals 15 residues. CDR3 sequence reads: CASSLPWGQGYGYTF. The CDR3 nucleotides read TGTGCCAGCAGTTTACCGTGGGGACAGGGCTATGGCTACACCTTC.

V gene TRBV5-1 combines with J gene TRBJ1-1, with 9 bases fitting TRBD1. V shed 5 bases, J shed 4 bases, and the junction held 6 bases outside the gene matches. This CDR3 has 14 amino acids. Per the germline V gene, CDR1 is SGHRS and CDR2 is YFSETQ. CDR3 loop: CASSGGDRATEAFF. CDR3 DNA sequence: TGCGCCAGCAGTGGTGGGGACAGGGCCACTGAAGCTTTCTTT. Variable domain in full (rest from reference TRBV5-1 and TRBJ1-1): KAGVTQTPRYLIKTRGQQVTLSCSPISGHRSVSWYQQTPGQGLQFLFEYFSETQRNKGNFPGRFSGRQFSNSRSEMNVSTLELGDSALYLCASSGGDRATEAFFGQGTRLTVV.

CDR3 amino acids: CATEGLGYNEQFF. The CDR3 DNA reads TGTGCCACCGAAGGACTCGGATACAATGAGCAGTTCTTC. V is TRBV25-1 and J is TRBJ2-1, with D perhaps TRBD2 (5 bases). This CDR3 has 13 residues. The germline V gene has CDR1 MGHDK and CDR2 SYGVNS. The V and J ends lost 10 bases and 4 bases respectively, with 14 bases between them.

This chain joins TRBV5-5 and TRBJ1-5, with D hard to call. V lost 0 bases and J lost 0, with 7 bases in between. Germline V gene lookup returns CDR1 SGHKS and CDR2 YYEKEE (reference sequence). The CDR3 has 15 residues. The CDR3 protein is CASSLVSVSNQPQHF. The CDR3 region has the DNA TGTGCCAGCAGCTTGGTTTCGGTTAGCAATCAGCCCCAGCATTTT.

The chain employs TRBV7-6 and TRBJ2-1, with D tentatively TRBD2 (5 bases). In germline, CDR1 is SGHVS, CDR2 FNYEAQ. Trimming took off 4 bases at V and 0 bases at J, with 7 bases between the two ends. CDR3 size: 14 residues. The CDR3 bases are TGTGCCAGCAGCTCTGGGAGCTCCTACAATGAGCAGTTCTTC. Translation gives CASSSGSSYNEQFF.

The J gene is TRBJ2-7, the V gene TRBV18; 10 nucleotides line up with TRBD1. The CDR3 contains 16 residues. The ends lost 6 bases at V and 4 bases at J; junction bases unmatched: 12. Germline V CDR1 and CDR2: KGHSH, LQKENI. This chain's CDR3 is CASSRTLGQGTYEQYF. CDR3 sequence (DNA): TGTGCCAGCTCCCGAACCTTGGGACAGGGGACGTACGAGCAGTACTTC.

Comments on this clone: A read error likely explains this, since a far larger clone differs by one base. Other nucleotide sequences from this sample produce the same CDR3. The rearrangement links TRBV28 to TRBJ2-3; D might be TRBD2 (6 bases). This CDR3 comprises 13 residues. The germline CDR1 and CDR2 sequences are MDHEN and SYDVKM. V was clipped by 3 bases and J by 3 bases, with 7 bases between them. The DNA of the CDR3 is TGTGCCAGCAGTTTGGAGGGGACAGATACGCAGTATTTT. Translation gives CASSLEGTDTQYF.

The V gene is TRBV6-4, the J gene TRBJ2-5, with D unclear. The germline V and J ends were trimmed by 2 bases and 2 bases, with 12 bases remaining between them. The CDR3 loop spans 15 amino acids. The germline gives CDR1 MRHNA, CDR2 SNTAGT. This CDR3 reads CASSDMDPCQETQYF. CDR3 nucleotides: TGTGCCAGCAGTGACATGGACCCTTGTCAAGAGACCCAGTACTTC.

The J gene is TRBJ1-5, the V gene TRBV28; the D is unclear. V was cut by 5 bases and J by 3 bases, with 14 bases left in between. Germline V gene data show CDR1 as MDHEN and CDR2 as SYDVKM. The CDR3 extends over 15 amino acids. The CDR3 reads CASSLEGGNNQPQHF. Here the CDR3 DNA reads TGTGCCAGCAGTCTCGAGGGCGGGAACAATCAGCCCCAGCATTTT.